The 19 T cell receptor beta chains presented below share a single source sample, sequenced in a study of blood T cell repertoires in COVID-19. The data were produced by immunoSEQ multiplex PCR, yet TCRdb's version contains in-frame clones alone and is incomplete. The table records roughly 280,000 clones, 88% of them present only once. The source material was PBMCs or T cells enriched from blood (not recorded which). The receptors stem from a woman between 45 and 60 years old who had recovered from COVID-19.

CDR3 bases: TGTGCCAGCTCACCATTGGCGACTAGCGGACTCCTGGAGCAGTACTTC. It encodes CASSPLATSGLLEQYF. The rearrangement links TRBV18 to TRBJ2-7; 9 nucleotides match TRBD2. The CDR3 runs to 16 residues. V shed 2 bases, J shed 7 bases, and the junction held 12 bases outside the gene matches. The germline V gene encodes CDR1 KGHSH and CDR2 LQKENI.

The CDR3 DNA sequence: TGTGCCAGCAACCTAGGGACAGTCCAGGAGACCCAGTACTTC. It specifies CASNLGTVQETQYF. The J gene is TRBJ2-5, the V gene TRBV28; 7 bases map to TRBD1. Germline V gene sequence: CDR1 MDHEN, CDR2 SYDVKM. V shed 7 bases, J shed 5 bases, and the junction held 10 bases outside the gene matches. This CDR3 region has 14 residues.

The gene calls are TRBV11-2 and TRBJ1-5; no clear D. Germline V gene lookup returns CDR1 SGHAT and CDR2 FQNNGV. Trimming took 1 base from V and 6 from J, leaving 10 bases between them. This CDR3 contains 14 residues. Here the CDR3 DNA reads TGTGCCAGCAGCTTAGTGTCAACGGGTCAGCCCCAGCATTTT. As protein: CASSLVSTGQPQHF.

This chain links TRBV19 with TRBJ1-3, with TRBD1 matching 7 bases. The germline gives CDR1 LNHDA, CDR2 SQIVND (reference sequence). After removal of 3 bases from V and 0 bases from J, the junction contained 20 bases not matched to a gene. CDR3 length: 21 amino acids. The CDR3 region has the DNA TGTGCCAGTAGTATTGGAACGGGACAGTACCGACGGGATGACTCTGGAAACACCATATATTTT. It yields the protein CASSIGTGQYRRDDSGNTIYF. The full variable domain, with the rest looked up from reference TRBV19 and TRBJ1-3, is DGGITQSPKYLFRKEGQNVTLSCEQNLNHDAMYWYRQDPGQGLRLIYYSQIVNDFQKGDIAEGYSVSREKKESFPLTVTSAQKNPTAFYLCASSIGTGQYRRDDSGNTIYFGEGSWLTVV.

The rearrangement links TRBV30 to TRBJ2-1; the match to TRBD2 covers 7 bases. This CDR3 contains 11 residues. V lost 6 bases and J lost 8; bases outside the gene matches: 4. Germline V gene sequence: CDR1 GTSNPN, CDR2 SVGIG (reference sequence). The CDR3 here is CACGRADEQFF. Here the CDR3 DNA reads TGTGCCTGTGGGAGGGCCGATGAGCAGTTCTTC.

The chain joins TRBV7-2 to TRBJ2-1; 7 nucleotides agree with TRBD2. The CDR3 totals 15 residues. Germline V CDR1 and CDR2: SGHTA, FQGNSA. The ends lost 3 bases at V and 1 base at J; junction bases unmatched: 3. The CDR3 sequence is CASSLSGTSYNEQFF. In DNA, the CDR3 is TGTGCCAGCAGCTTGAGCGGGACGTCCTACAATGAGCAGTTCTTC.

V and J are TRBV9 and TRBJ1-6, with D unclear. The CDR3 consists of 18 residues. Trimming stripped 3 bases from V and 0 bases from J, with 16 bases between. Germline CDR1 and CDR2: SGDLS and YYNGEE. CDR3 in amino acids: CASSGLEIPSSYNSPLHF. The CDR3 DNA sequence: TGTGCCAGCAGCGGACTCGAAATACCAAGCTCCTATAATTCACCCCTCCACTTT.

This CDR3 reads CASSPRASGGRLEQFF. Written as DNA, the CDR3 is TGTGCCAGCAGCCCCCGAGCTAGCGGGGGGAGACTTGAGCAGTTCTTC. This sequence joins TRBV9 and TRBJ2-1, with 11 bases that match TRBD2. There are 16 residues in the CDR3. CDR1 and CDR2 (germline): SGDLS, YYNGEE. With 4 bases clipped from V and 9 bases from J, the junction kept 12 bases outside the gene matches.

V usage is TRBV2 and J usage is TRBJ1-4; 8 bases are shared with TRBD1. Germline lookup yields CDR1 SNHLY and CDR2 FYNNEI. J was trimmed by 7 bases and V by 8 bases; bases with no gene match: 12. The CDR3 runs 15 residues. In nucleotides, the CDR3 is TGTGCCAGCTGCAAATTGACAGGGGAGGGTGAAAAACTGTTTTTT. Residues: CASCKLTGEGEKLFF.

The gene calls are TRBV3-1 (or the pseudogene TRBV3-2) and TRBJ1-1, with TRBD1 matching 9 bases. With V trimmed by 4 bases and J by 4 bases, 7 bases remained unmatched. CDR1 is LGHDT and CDR2 is YNNKEL in the germline V gene (reference sequence). This CDR3 is built from 15 residues. CDR3 DNA sequence: TGTGCCAGCAGCCTATACAGGGGGCGCTTCACTGAAGCTTTCTTT. It is translated as CASSLYRGRFTEAFF.

The chain uses TRBV11-3 and TRBJ2-1; perhaps TRBD1 as D (6 bases). Trimming removed 5 bases from V and 4 bases from J, with 9 bases in between. Germline CDR1 is SGHNT and CDR2 is YENEEA. The CDR3 covers 13 residues. The CDR3 bases are TGTGCCAGCAGCCCTGGACAGTACAATGAGCAGTTCTTC. Translation gives CASSPGQYNEQFF.

V gene TRBV18 combines with J gene TRBJ1-1, with D maybe TRBD1 (5 bases). V was trimmed by 4 bases and J by 3 bases, leaving 15 bases between them. CDR1 KGHSH and CDR2 LQKENI come from the germline V gene. The CDR3 sequence is 15 residues long. CDR3 nucleotides: TGTGCCAGCTCACGGAGGAGGGGAGTGGACACTGAAGCTTTCTTT. Translating gives CASSRRRGVDTEAFF.

The J gene is TRBJ2-5, the V gene TRBV7-6, with 7 bases that match TRBD2. Germline V gene lookup returns CDR1 SGHVS and CDR2 FNYEAQ. The V gene end was trimmed by 6 bases and the J gene end by 1 base; junction bases not matched to a gene: 8. This CDR3 has 15 residues. CDR3 nucleotide sequence: TGTGCCAGCAGACCAAGCGGGAATGGCCAAGAGACCCAGTACTTC. Its translation: CASRPSGNGQETQYF. Looking up the rest from reference TRBV7-6 and TRBJ2-5 gives the full variable domain: GAGVSQSPRYKVTKRGQDVALRCDPISGHVSLYWYRQALGQGPEFLTYFNYEAQQDKSGLPNDRFSAERPEGSISTLTIQRTEQRDSAMYRCASRPSGNGQETQYFGPGTRLLVL.

V is TRBV28 and J is TRBJ1-1, with D possibly matching TRBD1 (6 bases). V was trimmed by 1 base and J by 1 base, leaving 10 bases between them. This CDR3 has 15 amino acids. Per germline, CDR1 MDHEN and CDR2 SYDVKM. CDR3 sequence: CASSLSNRANTEAFF. The CDR3, as DNA: TGTGCCAGCAGTTTATCGAACAGGGCGAACACTGAAGCTTTCTTT.

The chain couples TRBV7-8 to TRBJ1-5; D call uncertain. V lost 4 bases and J lost 7, with 11 bases in between. CDR1 is SGHVS and CDR2 is FQNEAQ in the germline V gene. The CDR3 runs to 13 residues. In nucleotides, the CDR3 is TGTGCCAGCAGCTCGGGGTTTGGGCAGCCCCAGCATTTT. It codes for CASSSGFGQPQHF. Together with reference TRBV7-8 and TRBJ1-5, the CDR3 gives the full variable domain: GAGVSQSPRYKVAKRGQDVALRCDPISGHVSLFWYQQALGQGPEFLTYFQNEAQLDKSGLPSDRFFAERPEGSVSTLKIQRTQQEDSAVYLCASSSGFGQPQHFGDGTRLSIL.

The V and J genes are TRBV29-1 and TRBJ2-3; 10 bases are shared with TRBD1. V shed 3 bases and J 5 bases; nucleotides not matched to a gene: 5. The CDR3 is made up of 14 amino acids. The germline CDR1 and CDR2 sequences are SQVTM and ANQGSEA. In nucleotides, the CDR3 is TGCAGCGTTGATCCGGGACAGGGGATAGATACGCAGTATTTT. Its protein product is CSVDPGQGIDTQYF.

This chain links TRBV19 with TRBJ2-7; TRBD1 matches at 7 bases. The V segment lost 2 bases and the J segment 3 bases; nucleotides outside the gene matches: 1. CDR3 length equals 13 residues. CDR1 is LNHDA and CDR2 is SQIVND in the germline V gene (reference sequence). As DNA, the CDR3 is TGTGCCAGTAGTATACAGGGGGACTACGAGCAGTACTTC. Its protein is CASSIQGDYEQYF.

The J gene is TRBJ2-7, the V gene TRBV5-1, with TRBD1 identical over 7 bases. This CDR3 has 13 amino acids. Germline V gene data show CDR1 as SGHRS and CDR2 as YFSETQ. V gave up 4 bases and J gave up 2 bases; unmatched junction bases: 3. CDR3: CASSPGQTYEQYF. The DNA for the CDR3 is TGCGCCAGCAGCCCGGGACAGACCTACGAGCAGTACTTC. Full variable domain (remainder filled in from reference TRBV5-1 and TRBJ2-7): KAGVTQTPRYLIKTRGQQVTLSCSPISGHRSVSWYQQTPGQGLQFLFEYFSETQRNKGNFPGRFSGRQFSNSRSEMNVSTLELGDSALYLCASSPGQTYEQYFGPGTRLTVT.

The V call is TRBV30, the J call TRBJ1-1, with 12 bases aligning to TRBD1. There are 15 residues in the CDR3. Germline CDR1 is GTSNPN and CDR2 is SVGIG (reference sequence). After removal of 1 base from V and 5 bases from J, the junction contained 5 bases not matched to a gene. CDR3 DNA: TGTGCCTGGAGTGAGGGACAGGGGGCGGCAACTGAAGCTTTCTTT. It specifies CAWSEGQGAATEAFF.